This T cell receptor (beta chain) was recovered during a study of T-cell reconstitution after alpha-beta-depleted transplantation in children. This clonotype was observed a few times. The CDR3 loop spans 15 amino acids. Germline loops: CDR1 DFQATT, CDR2 SNEGSKA (reference sequence). Losses at the gene ends were 4 bases for V and 1 base for J; bases not matched to a gene: 8. Unique molecular identifiers were used in preparing the TCRbeta library. Using its own MiXCR run on the PCR reads, TCRdb lists one record per CDR3 protein. The sample carries around 600,000 distinct CDR3 sequences, about 21% recorded once.

Here the sequenced sample was PBMCs, mostly from graft donor cells, taken 360 days after TCRalphabeta/CD19-depleted stem cell transplant. The TCR was taken from a boy under two years old who had a stem cell transplant for acute myeloid leukemia, so the T cells may come from the graft donor. J is TRBJ2-5 and V is TRBV20-1, with TRBD1 matching over 8 bases. CDR3 amino acids: CSATRLRGLQETQYF. The CDR3 DNA reads TGCAGTGCTACTCGACTCAGGGGGCTCCAAGAGACCCAGTACTTC.